Reported below is one T cell receptor beta chain. This entry is derived from a study of blood T cell repertoires in COVID-19. In the study overall: The cDNA or gDNA used as material had been derived from T cells, B-cell-depleted T cells, or PBMCs.

Trimming at V came to 6 bases and at J to 1 base, leaving 6 bases not matched to a gene. Germline CDR1 reads MNHNY; CDR2 reads SVGAGI (reference sequence). This CDR3 comprises 15 residues. The data were produced by immunoSEQ multiplex PCR, yet TCRdb's version contains in-frame clones alone and is incomplete. The table lists about 100,000 clones, approximately 86% of them singletons. The sample consisted of PBMCs or T cells enriched from blood (not recorded which). The chain is built from TRBV6-6 and TRBJ1-5, with TRBD1 matching 7 bases. The TCR originated in a woman aged 45-65 years who had recovered from COVID-19. The CDR3 sequence is CASRTGMMSNQPQHF. Written as DNA, the CDR3 is TGTGCCAGCAGGACAGGGATGATGAGCAATCAGCCCCAGCATTTT.